This is a list of T cell receptor beta chains from one sample in a study of T cells in Graves' hyperthyroidism and ophthalmopathy. Via MiXCR, TCRdb re-called the multiplex PCR reads, giving one row per CDR3 protein. The profile shows about 360,000 distinct CDR3 sequences, under 20% of them singletons. Sequenced sample: blood. These receptor sequences come from a woman in her late teens or twenties with Graves' hyperthyroidism. CDR3s include the opening cysteine and the closing phenylalanine or tryptophan. The D gene is left open where the match is weak. Expanded clones get a size class; other rows say once, few or many, or leave the size out.

V gene,clone size,D gene,J gene,CDR3 DNA,CDR3 protein
TRBV20-1,many,-,TRBJ2-7,TGCAGTGCTAGAGAGCAATACTACTACGAGCAGTACTTC,CSAREQYYYEQYF
TRBV27,many,-,TRBJ1-1,TGTGCCAGCATCTCCCGGGGGGGTCACACTGGAGCTTTCTTT,CASISRGGHTGAFF
TRBV11-2,many,-,TRBJ2-7,TGTGCCAGCAGCCCCTTCAGCCAAGCGGGCTACGAGCAGTACTTC,CASSPFSQAGYEQYF
TRBV5-1,many,-,TRBJ1-1,TGCGCCAGCAGCTTCGGACCGGTCACTGAAGCTTTCTTT,CASSFGPVTEAFF
TRBV27,-,-,TRBJ1-5,TGTGCCAGCAGTCCCCTTGATTTTAGCAATCAGCCCCAGCATTTT,CASSPLDFSNQPQHF
TRBV4-1,-,-,TRBJ2-5,TGCGCCAGCAGCCAAGATTGGCTAGCCGGAGGAGGAGAGACCCAGTACTTC,CASSQDWLAGGGETQYF
TRBV7-9,-,-,TRBJ1-1,TGTGCCAGCACCCGACTTGATGAAGCTTTCTTT,CASTRLDEAFF
TRBV20-1,many,-,TRBJ2-5,TGCAGTGCTAGAGTTTTAGGGCTAGGCCAAGAGACCCAGTACTTC,CSARVLGLGQETQYF
TRBV3-1,few,-,TRBJ2-5,TGTGCCAGCAGCCGACGGCAGGGTATCCAAGAGACCCAGTACTTC,CASSRRQGIQETQYF
TRBV9,-,TRBD1,TRBJ1-1,TGTGCCAGCAGCGATCAAGCGGGACAGGGGGCCATGAACACTGAAGCTTTCTTT,CASSDQAGQGAMNTEAFF
TRBV4-1,few,-,TRBJ1-3,TGCGCCAGCAGCCAAGTGTTAAGGGGGACTGGAAACACCATATATTTT,CASSQVLRGTGNTIYF
TRBV7-9,-,-,TRBJ2-7,TGTGCCAGCAGCTTAGGGACTACAAACGAGCAGTACTTC,CASSLGTTNEQYF
TRBV20-1,many,TRBD1,TRBJ2-2,TGCAGTGCTTCGGACAGGATAACCGGGGAGCTGTTTTTT,CSASDRITGELFF
TRBV11-2,many,-,TRBJ2-2,TGTGCCAGCAGCTTATGGCCACGGGGCACCGGGGAGCTGTTTTTT,CASSLWPRGTGELFF
TRBV20-1,many,TRBD2,TRBJ2-5,TGCAGTGCTAGAGAAACCGGGGGGGTTTGGAAGACCCAGTACTTC,CSARETGGVWKTQYF
TRBV5-1,once,TRBD1,TRBJ1-2,TGCGCCAGCAGCTTGGGGCCCGACAGGGACTTTCAATATTATGGCTACACCTTC,CASSLGPDRDFQYYGYTF
TRBV29-1,many,-,TRBJ2-7,TGCAGCGCTGAGAAGGGTTACGAGCAGTACTTC,CSAEKGYEQYF
TRBV7-2,many,-,TRBJ1-1,TGTGCCAGCAGCTTAGCGATCACAGAGACCGAAGCTTTCTTT,CASSLAITETEAFF
TRBV7-2,many,-,TRBJ2-4,TGTGCCAGCAGCCAAGCAATAGCCAAAAACATTCAGTACTTC,CASSQAIAKNIQYF
TRBV19,many,-,TRBJ2-7,TGTGCCAGTAAGGGGGGGACCTCCTACGAGCAGTACTTC,CASKGGTSYEQYF
TRBV6-1,many,-,TRBJ2-2,TGTGCCAGCAGTGACTGGGGCGCCGGGGAGCTGTTTTTT,CASSDWGAGELFF
TRBV2,-,-,TRBJ1-1,TGTGCCAGCAGTAATTTCTTAGGCTCGAGGGGAGCTTTCTTT,CASSNFLGSRGAFF
TRBV19,-,TRBD2,TRBJ2-2,TGTGCCAGTAGTATCCGTCTGCTAGCGGTGGTGACCGGGGAGCTGTTTTTT,CASSIRLLAVVTGELFF
TRBV5-1,many,-,TRBJ1-5,TGCGCCAGCAGCTTGGGGGTGGCCGGGAGCAATCAGCCCCAGCATTTT,CASSLGVAGSNQPQHF
TRBV7-9,many,TRBD1,TRBJ2-7,TGTGCCAGCAGCATTACAGGGGGAGGCGAGCAGTACTTC,CASSITGGGEQYF
TRBV6-5,many,-,TRBJ2-6,TGTGCCAGCGTTATCGGGGTCCCTGGGGCCAACGTCCTGACTTTC,CASVIGVPGANVLTF
TRBV12-3/TRBV12-4,once,TRBD1,TRBJ1-1,TGTGCCAGCAGTTTAGGTAGTCGGGGACAGGAAGCTTTCTTT,CASSLGSRGQEAFF
TRBV20-1,many,TRBD2,TRBJ2-7,TGCAGTGCTAGTATAGCGGGGGGCCCCTCCTACGAGCAGTACTTC,CSASIAGGPSYEQYF
TRBV11-1,many,-,TRBJ1-3,TGTGCCAGCAGCTTATATCTGCCTTACTCTGGAAACACCATATATTTT,CASSLYLPYSGNTIYF
TRBV4-1,many,-,TRBJ1-2,TGCGCCAGCAGCCAAGTGGGTACAGAAGGGTATGGCTACACCTTC,CASSQVGTEGYGYTF
TRBV6-5,once,TRBD1,TRBJ2-7,TGTGCCAGCAGCTACCGGACAGGGGTTGCCTACGAGCAGTACTTC,CASSYRTGVAYEQYF
TRBV2,-,-,TRBJ2-7,TGTGCCAGCAGTGAACAGGAGGGGGGGGTTGGCGAGCAGTACTTC,CASSEQEGGVGEQYF
TRBV10-3,-,-,TRBJ2-5,TGTGCCATCAAGGAGAGGGCGGGACAAGAGACCCAGTACTTC,CAIKERAGQETQYF
TRBV5-1,-,-,TRBJ2-6,TGCGCCAGCACCACTACCGTCGGGGTCTCTGGGGCCAACGTCCTGACTTTC,CASTTTVGVSGANVLTF
TRBV2,-,-,TRBJ1-2,TGTGCCAGCAGTGAGGTGTCACTGTCCTATGGCTACACCTTC,CASSEVSLSYGYTF
TRBV6-2/TRBV6-3,-,-,TRBJ2-5,TGTGCCAGCAGTAAGTCAGGGGTCGCAGAGACCCAGTACTTC,CASSKSGVAETQYF
TRBV4-1,-,TRBD1,TRBJ2-7,TGCGCCAGCAGCCGTATCCCGGGACAGGGGATCTACGAGCAGTACTTC,CASSRIPGQGIYEQYF
TRBV9,many,-,TRBJ1-1,TGTGCCAGCAGCGTAGAAGGCAGCCTCGGCACTGAAGCTTTCTTT,CASSVEGSLGTEAFF
TRBV7-3,-,-,TRBJ1-6,TGTGCCAGCAGCTCGCAGGGAGCGGGACGTTCACCCCTCCACTTT,CASSSQGAGRSPLHF
TRBV20-1,many,-,TRBJ1-5,TGCAGTGCTAAAGGGGAACAAGATCAGCCCCAGCATTTT,CSAKGEQDQPQHF
TRBV6-1,-,-,TRBJ2-5,TGTGCCAGCAGTGAAAATCCTTTAGCTCAAGAGACCCAGTACTTC,CASSENPLAQETQYF
TRBV28,-,-,TRBJ1-2,TGTGCCAGCAGGGTATCCTACTATGGCTACACCTTC,CASRVSYYGYTF
TRBV29-1,many,TRBD2,TRBJ2-7,TGCAGCGTTGACACTAGCGACTCCTACGAGCAGTACTTC,CSVDTSDSYEQYF
TRBV13,many,TRBD2,TRBJ2-5,TGTGCCAGCAGCTTAATCGGGGGGGCCCAAGAGACCCAGTACTTC,CASSLIGGAQETQYF
TRBV12-3/TRBV12-4,many,-,TRBJ2-7,TGTGCCAGCTCGGCAGACCAATCCTACGAGCAGTACTTC,CASSADQSYEQYF
TRBV11-2,many,-,TRBJ1-2,TGTGCCAGCAGCCTACCAGGGGTCAGGTACTATGGCTACACCTTC,CASSLPGVRYYGYTF
TRBV2,many,TRBD1,TRBJ1-2,TGTGCCAGCAGAACCGGGACAGGGAAAGCCTATGGCTACACCTTC,CASRTGTGKAYGYTF
TRBV7-9,-,TRBD2,TRBJ2-5,TGTGCCAGCAGTGGCGGGGGGATCCAAGAGACCCAGTACTTC,CASSGGGIQETQYF
TRBV5-1,few,TRBD1,TRBJ2-2,TGCGCCAGCAGCCCGTACGACAGGGTTGGCGCCGGGGAGCTGTTTTTT,CASSPYDRVGAGELFF
TRBV6-2/TRBV6-3,many,-,TRBJ2-3,TGTGCCAGCAGTTACGCGACCCCACTAGCTTACGGCACAGATACGCAGTATTTT,CASSYATPLAYGTDTQYF
TRBV7-9,many,TRBD2,TRBJ2-7,TGTGCCAGCAGCTTAGCGGGAGGGAGCACCTACGAGCAGTACTTC,CASSLAGGSTYEQYF
TRBV28,many,-,TRBJ1-5,TGTGCCAGCACCCTAGGTACCGGGCCTAGACGTCCTCAGCCCCAGCATTTT,CASTLGTGPRRPQPQHF
TRBV6-1,-,-,TRBJ1-2,TGTGCCAGCAGTGAAGAATTGTTACACAACTATGGCTACACCTTC,CASSEELLHNYGYTF
TRBV15,few,-,TRBJ2-2,TGTGCCACCAGCAGAGTGGGGAGGAGGAACACCGGGGAGCTGTTTTTT,CATSRVGRRNTGELFF
TRBV4-1,-,-,TRBJ1-2,TGCGCCAGCAGCCGAATGGGCCAGGGCTACACCTTC,CASSRMGQGYTF
TRBV19,many,-,TRBJ1-5,TGTGCCAGCCTTGGGGGGGAAGGCAATCAGCCCCAGCATTTT,CASLGGEGNQPQHF
TRBV2,few,-,TRBJ2-5,TGTGCCAGCAGAAATAGCATTGAAGAGACCAAGTACTTC,CASRNSIEETKYF
TRBV4-1,-,-,TRBJ2-5,TGCGCCAGCAGCCAAGACTCGACGGGGAACCAAGAGACCCAGTACTTC,CASSQDSTGNQETQYF